This TCR beta chain is drawn from a study of T cells in Graves' hyperthyroidism and ophthalmopathy. Study-level points and caveats: Model-based prediction identified ophthalmopathy a median around 6.5 months prior to its onset.

In its sample, this clonotype was seen once. Antigen unknown. Template material for amplifying TCR beta CDR3 regions consisted of RNA transcripts. First-round RT-PCR targeting the TCR CDR3 was performed with the HTBI primer set. TCRdb re-analysed the multiplex PCR reads in MiXCR, keeping a single row per CDR3 protein. This table has about 250,000 distinct CDR3 sequences, roughly 15% appearing once. Lactation, pregnancy, other autoimmune disease or uncontrolled infection excluded patients. Clinical symptoms, serum thyroxine, TRAb, thyroid ultrasound and orbital computed tomography established diagnosis. The PBMCs had their origin in roughly 9.4 ml of fresh peripheral blood. Germline CDR1 reads SNHLY; CDR2 reads FYNNEI. The CDR3 consists of 13 residues. V lost 2 bases to trimming and J lost 6 bases, with 11 bases between them.

The V gene is TRBV2, the J gene TRBJ2-7; the D gene could be TRBD1 or TRBD2 (5 bases each). The specimen was blood. The origin of this receptor is a woman aged 45 to 65 with Graves' hyperthyroidism that later progressed to Graves' ophthalmopathy. The CDR3 protein is CASSETRGGEQYF. The CDR3 bases are TGTGCCAGCAGTGAAACGAGGGGTGGCGAGCAGTACTTC.